Listed here are 32 T cell receptor beta chains from one sample, sequenced in a study of blood T cell repertoires in COVID-19. Clones were read by immunoSEQ multiplex PCR, and TCRdb kept only the in-frame ones, dropping some. The sample has 200,000 to 250,000 clones, 85% seen once; the top ten hold about 17%. The specimen sequenced was PBMCs or T cells enriched from blood (not recorded which). These TCRs come from a man aged 35-49 years who had recovered from COVID-19.

The gene calls are TRBV27 and TRBJ2-2; the D gene is possibly TRBD1 (6 bases). Per germline, CDR1 MNHEY and CDR2 SMNVEV (reference sequence). The CDR3 is 15 amino acids. V lost 5 bases, J lost 3 bases, and 13 bases lay in between. The CDR3 DNA sequence: TGTGCCAGCAGTATAAGGGGGTTTGACACCGGGGAGCTGTTTTTT. This gives the protein CASSIRGFDTGELFF.

This rearrangement joins TRBV4-3 to TRBJ1-5; the match to TRBD1 covers 7 bases. The CDR3 covers 15 residues. Per the germline V gene, CDR1 is LGHNA and CDR2 is YSLEER. V lost 0 bases and J lost 5; bases outside the gene matches: 4. The CDR3 nucleotides read TGCGCCAGCAGCCAAGATTACCAGGGGGATCAGCCCCAGCATTTT. Translating it yields CASSQDYQGDQPQHF.

Comments on this clone: At one of its ends the junction is not consistent with the germline gene, which may arise from a read error. The gene calls are TRBV5-8 and TRBJ2-4; D is possibly TRBD2 (5 bases). CDR3 length: 9 amino acids. In germline, CDR1 is SGHTS, CDR2 YDEGEE. The chain's CDR3 is CASSRGLGF. The CDR3, as DNA: TGTGCCAGCAGCCGAGGACTTGGTTTC. The whole variable domain, remainder taken from reference TRBV5-8 and TRBJ2-4, is EAGVTQSPTHLIKTRGQQATLRCSPISGHTSVYWYQQALGLGLQFLLWYDEGEERNRGNFPPRFSGRQFPNYSSELNVNALELEDSALYLCASSRGLGFGAGTRLSVL.

The rearrangement joins TRBV6-5 to TRBJ1-6, with 7 nucleotides matching TRBD1. This CDR3 is 14 amino acids long. V was clipped by 5 bases and J by 6 bases; unmatched bases: 4. Germline values: CDR1 MNHEY, CDR2 SVGAGI. The CDR3 reads CASSLQGSNSPLHF. The CDR3 DNA reads as TGTGCCAGCAGTCTACAGGGGTCTAATTCACCCCTCCACTTT.

This chain joins TRBV5-1 and TRBJ2-5; TRBD2 agrees at 13 bases. The V segment lost 1 base and the J segment 5 bases; nucleotides outside the gene matches: 5. The germline V gene encodes CDR1 SGHRS and CDR2 YFSETQ. The CDR3 is made up of 16 amino acids. The CDR3, as DNA: TGCGCCAGCAGCTTGCTAGGGACTAGCGGGATTGAGACCCAGTACTTC. It is translated as CASSLLGTSGIETQYF.

The chain recombines TRBV28 with TRBJ1-1; 12 bases agree with TRBD1. This CDR3 is built from 17 residues. V shed 5 bases and J 3 bases; nucleotides not matched to a gene: 10. Per the germline V gene, CDR1 is MDHEN and CDR2 is SYDVKM. CDR3 DNA: TGTGCCAGCAGTCTTTCTACCGGGACAGGGGGCTACACTGAAGCTTTCTTT. This codes for CASSLSTGTGGYTEAFF.

This sequence joins TRBV5-1 and TRBJ1-3; unclear D gene. The CDR3 extends over 12 amino acids. V was trimmed by 2 bases and J by 11 bases, leaving 11 bases between them. Germline values: CDR1 SGHRS, CDR2 YFSETQ. DNA of the CDR3: TGCGCCAGCAGCTTACCCGACACCGCCATATATTTT. Encoded protein: CASSLPDTAIYF. The whole variable domain, filled in from reference TRBV5-1 and TRBJ1-3, reads KAGVTQTPRYLIKTRGQQVTLSCSPISGHRSVSWYQQTPGQGLQFLFEYFSETQRNKGNFPGRFSGRQFSNSRSEMNVSTLELGDSALYLCASSLPDTAIYFGEGSWLTVV.

The chain uses TRBV6-5 and TRBJ1-2, with 9 bases identical to TRBD1. Germline assignment: CDR1 MNHEY and CDR2 SVGAGI. CDR3 length: 13 residues. Trimming took 6 bases from V and 8 from J; bases not matched to a gene: 7. This CDR3 is CASSSGQGQGYTF. The CDR3 DNA reads TGTGCCAGCAGCTCTGGACAGGGGCAGGGCTACACCTTC.

V is TRBV10-1 and J is TRBJ1-1; the match to TRBD1 covers 7 bases. From germline, CDR1 is WNHNN and CDR2 SYGVQD (reference sequence). The CDR3 runs 13 residues. Trimming cost V 6 bases and J 3 bases; bases outside gene matches: 4. CDR3: CASSLGQYTEAFF. The CDR3 DNA follows: TGCGCCAGCAGCCTGGGACAGTACACTGAAGCTTTCTTT.

V gene TRBV27 combines with J gene TRBJ2-7; 8 nucleotides match TRBD2. The CDR3 extends over 15 amino acids. Trimming cost V 2 bases and J 3 bases; bases outside gene matches: 6. Germline V gene lookup returns CDR1 MNHEY and CDR2 SMNVEV (reference sequence). CDR3 in DNA: TGTGCCAGCAGTTTAAACGGGGGGGATCTCTACGAGCAGTACTTC. Amino acid sequence: CASSLNGGDLYEQYF.

V gene TRBV5-1 combines with J gene TRBJ2-7, with 7 bases that match TRBD1. V was clipped by 2 bases and J by 7 bases; unmatched bases: 9. This CDR3 region has 14 residues. Germline V gene data show CDR1 as SGHRS and CDR2 as YFSETQ. This chain's CDR3 is CASSFLDRAREQYF. CDR3 coding DNA: TGCGCCAGCAGCTTTTTAGACAGGGCGAGAGAGCAGTACTTC.

The genes are TRBV30 and TRBJ1-1; D remains unclear. The V and J ends lost 1 base and 4 bases respectively, with 7 bases between them. Germline V CDR1 and CDR2: GTSNPN, SVGIG (reference sequence). CDR3 size: 12 residues. Here the CDR3 DNA reads TGTGCCTGGAGTGCCGGGAGCACTGAAGCTTTCTTT. This gives the protein CAWSAGSTEAFF.

This chain links TRBV5-1 with TRBJ2-5; 10 bases match TRBD2. Germline V lookup: CDR1 SGHRS, CDR2 YFSETQ. The CDR3 runs 16 residues. After removal of 0 bases from V and 5 bases from J, the junction contained 7 bases not matched to a gene. The CDR3 DNA reads as TGCGCCAGCAGCTTGGGGGTAGCGGGAGGAATCGAGACCCAGTACTTC. This sequence encodes CASSLGVAGGIETQYF.

A few counts support this clone. This chain links TRBV6-5 with TRBJ2-1; 9 bases agree with TRBD1. The CDR3 runs to 14 residues. Per the germline V gene, CDR1 is MNHEY and CDR2 is SVGAGI. J was trimmed by 7 bases and V by 7 bases; bases with no gene match: 8. CDR3 in amino acids: CASTRDRVSNEQFF. The CDR3 DNA reads TGTGCCAGCACCCGGGACAGGGTGTCAAATGAGCAGTTCTTC.

The V and J genes are TRBV21-1 and TRBJ2-7; the D segment call TRBD1 is taken from the table without a DNA check. TRBV21-1 corresponds to a pseudogene. The CDR3 spans 11 residues. This CDR3 reads CASSNDSTKYF. The CDR3 DNA sequence: TGTGCCAGCAGCAACGACAGCACGAAGTACTTC.

The J gene is TRBJ1-1, the V gene TRBV9; D remains ambiguous. V was pared by 4 bases and J by 6 bases, with 13 bases between. The CDR3 has 13 residues. CDR1 and CDR2 (germline): SGDLS, YYNGEE. The CDR3 here is CASSPRDPSEAFF. The CDR3 DNA is TGTGCCAGCAGCCCGCGGGATCCTTCTGAAGCTTTCTTT. Together with reference TRBV9 and TRBJ1-1, the CDR3 gives the full variable domain: DSGVTQTPKHLITATGQRVTLRCSPRSGDLSVYWYQQSLDQGLQFLIQYYNGEERAKGNILERFSAQQFPDLHSELNLSSLELGDSALYFCASSPRDPSEAFFGQGTRLTVV.

This chain joins TRBV2 and TRBJ2-7; a possible D gene is TRBD1 (7 bases). V shed 4 bases and J shed 5 bases, with 18 bases lying between them. The CDR3 sequence is 15 residues long. Germline values: CDR1 SNHLY, CDR2 FYNNEI. The CDR3 protein is CASSVGRGDKNEQYF. DNA of the CDR3: TGTGCCAGCAGTGTGGGCAGGGGGGATAAGAACGAGCAGTACTTC.

This chain links TRBV28 with TRBJ2-2, with D unresolved. CDR3 length: 18 amino acids. Germline CDR1 and CDR2: MDHEN and SYDVKM. The V and J ends lost 1 base and 6 bases respectively, with 21 bases between them. The CDR3 DNA follows: TGTGCCAGCAGTTTATACACGGTGGGCCTCCGAGCCCCCGGGGAGCTGTTTTTT. Residues: CASSLYTVGLRAPGELFF.

Only one count was recorded for this clone. V is TRBV2 and J is TRBJ1-5; no reliable D call. This CDR3 is built from 13 residues. V dropped 6 bases and J dropped 6 bases, with 12 bases sitting between them. Germline loops: CDR1 SNHLY, CDR2 FYNNEI. CDR3 region: CASRYSGGQPQHF. As DNA, the CDR3 is TGTGCCAGCAGGTACAGCGGCGGTCAGCCCCAGCATTTT.

The chain carries TRBV30 and TRBJ1-1, with D perhaps matching TRBD1 (6 bases). The germline V gene encodes CDR1 GTSNPN and CDR2 SVGIG (reference sequence). This CDR3 has 13 amino acids. V was clipped by 4 bases and J by 4 bases, with 13 bases between them. DNA of the CDR3: TGTGCCTGGAAGGAACAGGGAATCACTGAAGCTTTCTTT. The encoded protein is CAWKEQGITEAFF.

As to this clone: The sample carries other DNA sequences with the same CDR3. The gene calls are TRBV11-2 and TRBJ2-1; D is perhaps TRBD2 (6 bases). This CDR3 has 14 amino acids. Trimming shortened V by 1 base and J by 4 bases, and 8 bases separated the two germline ends. Germline assignment: CDR1 SGHAT and CDR2 FQNNGV. In DNA form, the CDR3 reads TGTGCCAGCAGCTTAGGCGGGAATTACAATGAGCAGTTCTTC. Protein: CASSLGGNYNEQFF.

The rearrangement uses TRBV13 and TRBJ1-1; 7 bases align to TRBD1. The CDR3 covers 15 residues. CDR1 is PRHDT and CDR2 is FYEKMQ in the germline V gene (reference sequence). The ends lost 4 bases at V and 1 base at J; junction bases unmatched: 6. CDR3 loop: CASSSPGQWNTEAFF. CDR3 in DNA: TGTGCCAGCAGCTCTCCGGGACAGTGGAACACTGAAGCTTTCTTT.

The genes are TRBV10-3 and TRBJ2-3, with D perhaps TRBD1 (6 bases). Germline V CDR1 and CDR2: ENHRY, SYGVKD. The CDR3 extends over 16 amino acids. The germline V and J ends were trimmed by 3 bases and 0 bases, with 13 bases remaining between them. The chain's CDR3 is CAISDQGTTSTDTQYF. CDR3 sequence (DNA): TGTGCCATCAGTGATCAGGGGACCACTAGCACAGATACGCAGTATTTT.

CDR3 region: CASRGTSGRAGADTQYF. The CDR3 nucleotides read TGTGCCAGCAGAGGGACTAGCGGGAGGGCCGGAGCAGATACGCAGTATTTT. The chain links TRBV2 to TRBJ2-3, with 16 bases identical to TRBD2. The CDR3 contains 17 residues. Germline V gene lookup returns CDR1 SNHLY and CDR2 FYNNEI. V gave up 6 bases and J gave up 4 bases; unmatched junction bases: 7.

The chain uses TRBV7-9 and TRBJ1-1; no clear D gene. The CDR3 runs 15 residues. CDR1 is SEHNR and CDR2 is FQNEAQ in the germline V gene (reference sequence). The V end was cut by 5 bases, the J end by 1 base, with 14 bases between. The CDR3 region has the DNA TGTGCCAGCAGCGGAGTAGGCCCGGGGAACACTGAAGCTTTCTTT. Its protein product is CASSGVGPGNTEAFF.

In the case of this clone: The same CDR3 arises from other DNA sequences in this sample as well. This chain joins TRBV9 and TRBJ1-1; possibly TRBD1 for D (5 bases). Trimming stripped 1 base from V and 5 bases from J, with 12 bases between. The CDR3 is 14 residues long. CDR1 is SGDLS, CDR2 YYNGEE, per germline. The CDR3 loop is CASSVSGGGTEAFF. Written as DNA, the CDR3 is TGTGCCAGCAGCGTATCGGGGGGTGGAACTGAAGCTTTCTTT.

This clone was detected once. The chain is built from TRBV30 and TRBJ2-3; D is undetermined. The CDR3 is 12 residues long. Germline assignment: CDR1 GTSNPN and CDR2 SVGIG (reference sequence). Trimming removed 5 bases at V and 2 bases at J, with 8 bases between. The CDR3 reads CAWGIVTDTQYF. The CDR3 nucleotides read TGTGCCTGGGGGATAGTCACAGATACGCAGTATTTT.

This chain joins TRBV2 and TRBJ2-7; perhaps TRBD1 as D (5 bases). The V gene's germline CDR1 is SNHLY and CDR2 FYNNEI. The V gene lost 6 bases and the J gene lost 2 bases, with 14 bases spanning the gap. This CDR3 has 14 amino acids. CDR3 DNA: TGTGCCAGCAGCCAGGGCTGGCTTGCCTACGAGCAGTACTTC. It translates to CASSQGWLAYEQYF.

The chain recombines TRBV20-1 with TRBJ2-7; D is unresolved. Between the trimmed V and J ends, which lost 3 bases and 3 bases, there was a span of 15 bases. The CDR3 consists of 14 residues. CDR1 and CDR2 from the germline V gene are DFQATT and SNEGSKA (reference sequence). The CDR3 DNA is TGCAGTGCTAGTGTACCGGGTCACAACTACGAGCAGTACTTC. Translation gives CSASVPGHNYEQYF.

The chain links TRBV6-5 to TRBJ1-5; TRBD1 matches 7 bases. V lost 7 bases, J lost 0 bases, and 6 bases stayed unmatched. Per germline, CDR1 MNHEY and CDR2 SVGAGI. This CDR3 contains 15 residues. CDR3 amino acids: CASKGQRNSNQPQHF. CDR3 sequence (DNA): TGTGCCAGCAAGGGACAGAGAAATAGCAATCAGCCCCAGCATTTT.

The chain combines TRBV11-2 with TRBJ2-7, with a possible D match to TRBD2 (6 bases). The length of the CDR3 is 13 residues. V was pared by 0 bases and J by 6 bases, with 9 bases between. Looked up from germline, CDR1 is SGHAT and CDR2 is FQNNGV. This chain's CDR3 is CASSLDLLAEQYF. As DNA, the CDR3 is TGTGCCAGCAGCTTAGATCTACTAGCCGAGCAGTACTTC.

This clone was observed a few times. The chain couples TRBV4-1 to TRBJ1-3; 8 nucleotides agree with TRBD1. CDR1 MGHRA and CDR2 YSYEKL come from the germline V gene. CDR3 size: 19 residues. Germline trimming cut 0 bases from V and 3 bases from J; bases unmatched to any gene: 13. The CDR3: CASSQDLIGLGTGGNTIYF. The CDR3 bases are TGCGCCAGCAGCCAAGATCTGATCGGCTTAGGGACAGGTGGAAACACCATATATTTT.